The T cell receptor (beta chain) described here comes from a study of Ad26.COV2.S vaccination and SARS-CoV-2 variants. Regarding the study as a whole: It was vaccine recipients, not placebo recipients, who had the higher spike-specific TCR breadth. The breadth of spike-specific CD8+ and CD4+ T cell responses after vaccination was reportedly substantial. The TCR-based breadth and depth measures might underestimate overall T cell responses.

Method: immunoSEQ multiplex PCR; TCRdb's copy keeps in-frame clones and lacks some. Here the sample spans approximately 340,000 clones, around 92% being singletons. For this clone: The antigen is unknown.

V lost 8 bases to trimming and J lost 2 bases, with 13 bases between them. This CDR3 region has 15 residues. The germline CDR1 and CDR2 sequences are LNHDA and SQIVND (reference sequence). The V call is TRBV19, the J call TRBJ2-6; D tentatively fits TRBD1 or TRBD2 (5 bases each). The origin of this receptor is a human donor who had recovered from COVID-19. Sample: peripheral blood, taken after recovery from COVID-19. The CDR3 region has the DNA TGTGCCAGTGCGGTGGTGGGGGCTGGGGCCAACGTCCTGACTTTC. Amino acid sequence: CASAVVGAGANVLTF. Full variable domain (remainder filled in from reference TRBV19 and TRBJ2-6): DGGITQSPKYLFRKEGQNVTLSCEQNLNHDAMYWYRQDPGQGLRLIYYSQIVNDFQKGDIAEGYSVSREKKESFPLTVTSAQKNPTAFYLCASAVVGAGANVLTFGAGSRLTVL.